The 17 T cell receptor beta chains given below trace back to one sample, sequenced in a study of beta chain features in type 1 diabetes. These TCRs' antigens remain unknown. Study results and limitations: Shorter TCRB CDR3s, moderately but significantly so, were found in Type 1 diabetes patients in all four CD4+ subsets.

Reverse transcribing all isolated RNA meant expressed TCRB transcripts were sequenced. Clones were sequenced by immunoSEQ multiplex PCR, and TCRdb holds only the in-frame ones, with some missing. The repertoire includes around 40,000 clones, approximately 70% of them detected once, and roughly 2.2% sits in the top ten. Source material: Tregs from blood. The receptors derive from a woman between 18 and 29 years old with type 1 diabetes.

The chain couples TRBV11-3 to TRBJ2-7; possible D gene TRBD1, 5 bases. With 5 bases removed from V and 6 bases from J, the gap between germline ends came to 14 bases. There are 13 residues in the CDR3. Per the germline V gene, CDR1 is SGHNT and CDR2 is YENEEA. The CDR3 region has the DNA TGTGCCAGCAGCGTAAGCGAAAGGGGCGAGCAGTACTTC. The encoded protein is CASSVSERGEQYF.

This clone showed up just a few times. This chain's CDR3 is CASRGSGGLNTEAFF. The CDR3, as DNA: TGCGCCAGCAGGGGTTCCGGAGGATTGAACACTGAAGCTTTCTTT. This chain links TRBV5-1 with TRBJ1-1, with no clear D. Trimming cost V 5 bases and J 0 bases, with 14 bases left between them. This CDR3 is 15 amino acids long. From germline, CDR1 is SGHRS and CDR2 YFSETQ.

This clone appeared once. The V gene is TRBV11-1, the J gene TRBJ2-2; maybe TRBD1 (5 bases). CDR1 is SGHAT and CDR2 is FQDESV in the germline V gene (reference sequence). CDR3 length: 16 amino acids. V was cut by 4 bases and J by 7 bases, with 19 bases left in between. The CDR3 DNA reads TGTGCCAGCAGCTACTGGCCAGGGAAACGAGGCGGGGAGCTGTTTTTT. This encodes CASSYWPGKRGGELFF.

This clone came up a few times. The chain joins TRBV7-2 to TRBJ2-2; possible D gene TRBD2, 6 bases. The CDR3 contains 14 residues. With 6 bases removed from V and 1 base from J, the gap between germline ends came to 9 bases. Germline CDR1 reads SGHTA; CDR2 reads FQGNSA. In DNA, the CDR3 is TGTGCCAGCAGTCGCGGGGTGAACACCGGGGAGCTGTTTTTT. It codes for CASSRGVNTGELFF.

The chain links TRBV4-2 to TRBJ2-2, with 16 bases that match TRBD2. CDR3 length: 19 amino acids. V was pared by 2 bases and J by 4 bases, with 7 bases of the junction left unmatched. Germline assignment: CDR1 LGHNA and CDR2 YNFKEQ. The CDR3 bases are TGTGCCAGCAGCCAACCGGGACTAGCGGGAGGGCCCCTCACCGGGGAGCTGTTTTTT. Residues: CASSQPGLAGGPLTGELFF.

The V call is TRBV5-4, the J call TRBJ2-1; possible D gene TRBD2, 7 bases. CDR3 length: 15 amino acids. From germline, CDR1 is SGHNT and CDR2 YYREEE (reference sequence). V was pared by 5 bases and J by 1 base, with 13 bases between. CDR3 residues: CASSRGGGSYNEQFF. CDR3 in DNA: TGTGCCAGCAGTCGGGGAGGGGGTTCCTACAATGAGCAGTTCTTC.

The rearrangement links TRBV19 to TRBJ2-1, with D possibly TRBD1 on 5 matching bases. The germline gives CDR1 LNHDA, CDR2 SQIVND (reference sequence). V lost 3 bases to trimming and J lost 10 bases, with 19 bases between them. This CDR3 spans 15 amino acids. Written as DNA, the CDR3 is TGTGCCAGTAGTATCCATAGCCCCACAGGAAAGGAGCAGTTCTTC. It specifies CASSIHSPTGKEQFF. The full variable domain, completed using reference TRBV19 and TRBJ2-1, is DGGITQSPKYLFRKEGQNVTLSCEQNLNHDAMYWYRQDPGQGLRLIYYSQIVNDFQKGDIAEGYSVSREKKESFPLTVTSAQKNPTAFYLCASSIHSPTGKEQFFGPGTRLTVL.

Concerning this clone: Other DNA sequences in the same sample also yield this CDR3. The rearrangement links TRBV5-4 to TRBJ1-1; maybe TRBD1 (5 bases). The CDR3 has 15 amino acids. Trimming stripped 6 bases from V and 1 base from J, with 16 bases between. Germline-derived CDR1 and CDR2 are SGHNT and YYREEE (reference sequence). The CDR3: CASTGTRAANTEAFF. CDR3 bases: TGTGCCAGCACCGGCACCAGGGCGGCGAACACTGAAGCTTTCTTT.

The V and J genes are TRBV28 and TRBJ2-5; 10 nucleotides agree with TRBD2. The V and J ends lost 2 bases and 2 bases, in that order; junction bases with no gene match: 11. The CDR3 has 18 residues. The germline gives CDR1 MDHEN, CDR2 SYDVKM. CDR3 sequence reads: CASSLMASGSGGQETQYF. In nucleotides, the CDR3 is TGTGCCAGCAGTTTAATGGCTAGCGGGAGTGGGGGACAAGAGACCCAGTACTTC.

V is TRBV6-5 and J is TRBJ2-7; 12 bases map to TRBD2. Germline CDR1 is MNHEY and CDR2 is SVGAGI. The CDR3 has 15 residues. V lost 2 bases, J lost 4 bases, and 3 bases stayed unmatched. As DNA, the CDR3 is TGTGCCAGCAGTTACCGACTAGCGGGAGAGTACGAGCAGTACTTC. The encoded protein is CASSYRLAGEYEQYF.

The chain links TRBV7-2 to TRBJ1-4; perhaps TRBD1 as D (5 bases). V was trimmed by 3 bases and J by 1 base, leaving 9 bases between them. This CDR3 has 15 residues. Germline-derived CDR1 and CDR2 are SGHTA and FQGNSA. CDR3 loop: CASSFRGITNEKLFF. The CDR3 coding sequence is TGTGCCAGCAGCTTTAGGGGAATAACTAATGAAAAACTGTTTTTT.

The sample holds a few counts of this clone. The chain has TRBV11-2 and TRBJ1-5; no clear D gene. This CDR3 has 12 residues. The germline V gene encodes CDR1 SGHAT and CDR2 FQNNGV. V was pared by 3 bases and J by 12 bases, with 12 bases between. The CDR3 nucleotides are TGTGCCAGCAGCTTCCCCGGGTCCCGCCAGCATTTT. Protein: CASSFPGSRQHF.

This chain uses TRBV29-1 with TRBJ2-5; TRBD1 might be the D (7 bases). Germline V gives CDR1 SQVTM, CDR2 ANQGSEA. The CDR3 covers 14 residues. The V end lost 7 bases, the J end lost 7 bases, and 22 bases lay between the germline ends. The DNA of the CDR3 is TGCAGCGCCAGGGGGACACCAGGGGGAGGGACCCAGTACTTC. This codes for CSARGTPGGGTQYF. The full variable domain, in which reference TRBV29-1 and TRBJ2-5 provide the parts outside the CDR3, is SAVISQKPSRDICQRGTSLTIQCQVDSQVTMMFWYRQQPGQSLTLIATANQGSEATYESGFVIDKFPISRPNLTFSTLTVSNMSPEDSSIYLCSARGTPGGGTQYFGPGTRLLVL.

As DNA, the CDR3 is TGCGCCAGCAGTGAGTCCACGGGGATCCTCCACTTT. Translated, it gives CASSESTGILHF. The rearrangement links TRBV10-1 to TRBJ1-6; D gene ambiguous. The CDR3 is 12 residues long. Per the germline V gene, CDR1 is WNHNN and CDR2 is SYGVQD (reference sequence). With 0 bases removed from V and 15 bases from J, the gap between germline ends came to 9 bases.

The chain has TRBV9 and TRBJ2-1, with 9 bases matching TRBD2. The CDR3 has 15 amino acids. Per the germline V gene, CDR1 is SGDLS and CDR2 is YYNGEE. J gave up 9 bases and V 7 bases, and 14 bases lay outside the gene matches. Here the CDR3 reads CASAPPVAGESEQFF. CDR3 sequence (DNA): TGTGCCAGCGCCCCTCCGGTAGCGGGGGAGAGTGAGCAGTTCTTC.

This chain joins TRBV7-9 and TRBJ2-1, with 7 bases that match TRBD2. This CDR3 has 13 residues. V lost 3 bases, J lost 12 bases, and 8 bases stayed unmatched. Germline values: CDR1 SEHNR, CDR2 FQNEAQ (reference sequence). CDR3 protein: CASSFSSGPVQFF. As DNA, the CDR3 is TGTGCCAGCAGCTTTTCTAGCGGCCCTGTGCAGTTCTTC.

The V call is TRBV7-2, the J call TRBJ1-2; D gene uncertain. CDR1 is SGHTA and CDR2 is FQGNSA in the germline V gene. This CDR3 has 13 residues. Trimming took off 5 bases at V and 4 bases at J, with 11 bases between the two ends. The DNA of the CDR3 is TGTGCCAGCAGCCCCGAGGGTTTCTATGGCTACACCTTC. Residues: CASSPEGFYGYTF.